These 6 T cell receptor beta chains were sequenced from one sample in a study of blood T cells in healthy people across ages. The use of a sample-barcoded 5' primer and a J-beta primer mix characterized a second PCR of roughly 6 to 11 cycles. TCRdb recomputed calls from the 5' RACE reads with MiXCR, one row per CDR3 protein. This repertoire shows 850,000 or so distinct CDR3 sequences, under 30% found once; its top ten account for 17%. The sequenced material came from blood. These receptors all come from a woman older than 75 in good health.

This clonotype was counted a few times. Since a much larger clone is just one base distant, this may be a read error. This chain links TRBV9 with TRBJ2-1; D gene ambiguous. The germline V and J ends were trimmed by 0 bases and 6 bases, with 13 bases remaining between them. Germline CDR1 is SGDLS and CDR2 is YYNGEE. The length of the CDR3 is 15 residues. The CDR3 DNA sequence: TGTGCCAGCAGCGTAGGCCGTAGAGGACGCAATGAGCAGTTCTTC. Its translation: CASSVGRRGRNEQFF.

In the case of this clonotype: A much larger clone sits a single nucleotide away, making a read error possible. The V and J genes are TRBV12-3 or TRBV12-4 and TRBJ2-5; 10 positions match TRBD1. The V segment lost 3 bases and the J segment 11 bases; nucleotides outside the gene matches: 12. The CDR3 has 15 residues. CDR3 coding DNA: TGTGCCAGCAGTTTCCGGACAGGGGGTTTAGGTGAGCAGTACTTC. Encoded protein: CASSFRTGGLGEQYF.

This clonotype was found many times. This chain uses TRBV20-1 with TRBJ2-2; 7 nucleotides line up with TRBD2. Per the germline V gene, CDR1 is DFQATT and CDR2 is SNEGSKA (reference sequence). This CDR3 is 14 amino acids long. V was clipped by 4 bases and J by 0 bases; unmatched bases: 2. CDR3 protein: CSAKRGTNTGELFF. The CDR3 DNA sequence: TGCAGTGCTAAGCGGGGCACGAACACCGGGGAGCTGTTTTTT.

To note about this clonotype: Given a much more abundant clone one base away, this may be a read error. J is TRBJ2-7 and V is TRBV28, with 10 nucleotides matching TRBD1. The trim removed 4 bases at V and 7 bases at J, leaving 10 bases unmatched. Germline V CDR1 and CDR2: MDHEN, SYDVKM. CDR3 length equals 15 residues. CDR3 nucleotide sequence: TGTGCCAGCAGTTCGACAGGGGGCTTAACTCAGGAGCAGTACTTC. Translating it yields CASSSTGGLTQEQYF.

Note on this clonotype: A much larger clone differs by one base, so this may be a read error. This chain connects TRBV7-9 to TRBJ2-1, with D perhaps matching TRBD1 (6 bases). Matching the DNA end better, TRBJ2-7 makes the J call doubtful. The CDR3 loop spans 14 amino acids. Germline CDR1 is SEHNR and CDR2 is FQNEAQ (reference sequence). The CDR3 sequence: CASSHRTDWDEQYF. DNA for the CDR3: TGTGCCAGCAGCCATAGGACAGACTGGGATGAGCAGTACTTC.

Ten or more counts support this clonotype. The gene calls are TRBV29-1 and TRBJ2-3; D is perhaps TRBD1 (6 bases). V was trimmed by 4 bases and J by 4 bases, leaving 9 bases between them. Germline V gene sequence: CDR1 SQVTM, CDR2 ANQGSEA. CDR3 length: 12 residues. The CDR3 region is CSVADSSDTQYF. The CDR3 region has the DNA TGCAGCGTTGCGGACAGTTCAGATACGCAGTATTTT.